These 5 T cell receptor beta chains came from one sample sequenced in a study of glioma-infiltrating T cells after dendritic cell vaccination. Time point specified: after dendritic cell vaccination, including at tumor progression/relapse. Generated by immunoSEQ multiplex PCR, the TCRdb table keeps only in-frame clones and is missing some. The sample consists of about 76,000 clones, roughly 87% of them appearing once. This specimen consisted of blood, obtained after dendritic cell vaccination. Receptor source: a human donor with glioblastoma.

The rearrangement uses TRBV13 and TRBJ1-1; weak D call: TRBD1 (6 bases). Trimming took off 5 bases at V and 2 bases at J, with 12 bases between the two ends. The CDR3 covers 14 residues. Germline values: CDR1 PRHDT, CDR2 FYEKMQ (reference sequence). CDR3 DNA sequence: TGTGCCAGCAGCCAACGCAGGGGTAACACTGAAGCTTTCTTT. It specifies CASSQRRGNTEAFF.

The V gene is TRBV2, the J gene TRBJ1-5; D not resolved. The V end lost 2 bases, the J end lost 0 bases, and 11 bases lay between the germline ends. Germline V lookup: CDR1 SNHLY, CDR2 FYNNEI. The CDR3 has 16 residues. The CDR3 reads CASSESAGYSNQPQHF. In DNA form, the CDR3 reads TGTGCCAGCAGTGAAAGTGCAGGCTATAGCAATCAGCCCCAGCATTTT.

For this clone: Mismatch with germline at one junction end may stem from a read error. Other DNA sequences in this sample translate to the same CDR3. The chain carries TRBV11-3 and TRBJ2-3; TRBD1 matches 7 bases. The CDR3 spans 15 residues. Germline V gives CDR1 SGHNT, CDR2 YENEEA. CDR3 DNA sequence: TGCGCCAGCAGCTTAGGGGACAGAAGCACAGATACGCAGTATTTT. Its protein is CASSLGDRSTDTQYF. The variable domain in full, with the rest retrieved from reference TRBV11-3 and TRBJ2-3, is EAGVVQSPRYKIIEKKQPVAFWCNPISGHNTLYWYLQNLGQGPELLIRYENEEAVDDSQLPKDRFSAERLKGVDSTLKIQPAELGDSAVYLCASSLGDRSTDTQYFGPGTRLTVL.

The CDR3 loop reads CASSSLSEQYF. The CDR3 DNA is TGCGCCAGCAGCTCTCTTAGCGAGCAGTACTTC. The V and J genes are TRBV5-1 and TRBJ2-7; no reliable D call. Germline-derived CDR1 and CDR2 are SGHRS and YFSETQ. CDR3 length: 11 residues. V dropped 3 bases and J dropped 6 bases, with 7 bases sitting between them.

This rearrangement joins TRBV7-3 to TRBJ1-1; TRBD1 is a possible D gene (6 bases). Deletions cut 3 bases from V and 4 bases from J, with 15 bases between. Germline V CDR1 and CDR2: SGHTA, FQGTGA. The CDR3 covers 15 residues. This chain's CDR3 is CASSFSLTGSTEAFF. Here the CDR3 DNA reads TGTGCCAGCAGCTTCTCATTAACAGGGTCCACTGAAGCTTTCTTT.